These 10 T cell receptor beta chains were sequenced from one sample in a study of monozygotic twins with inflammatory bowel disease. TCRdb re-called the 5' RACE reads, yielding one record per CDR3 amino acid sequence without DNA. This sample's clone table lists a few hundred thousand distinct CDR3 sequences. The sample was blood. The receptors originated from a human donor with ulcerative colitis or Crohn's disease, or a healthy co-twin of an affected twin (not recorded which).

V is TRBV12-3 or TRBV12-4 and J is TRBJ1-6; as DNA is missing, the TRBD1 call by TCRdb cannot be tested. This CDR3 has 15 residues. The CDR3 region is CASCYRGRGNSPLHF.

The CDR3 sequence is CASSLTGQGNYGYTF. This sequence joins TRBV7-3 and TRBJ1-2; TCRdb's D gene call, TRBD1, goes unchecked for lack of DNA. Looked up from germline, CDR1 is SGHTA and CDR2 is FQGTGA. The CDR3 runs to 15 residues. The complete variable domain, with remaining parts taken from reference TRBV7-3 and TRBJ1-2, reads GAGVSQTPSNKVTEKGKYVELRCDPISGHTALYWYRQSLGQGPEFLIYFQGTGAADDSGLPNDRFFAVRPEGSVSTLKIQRTERGDSAVYLCASSLTGQGNYGYTFGSGTRLTVV.

This chain connects TRBV12-3 or TRBV12-4 to TRBJ2-7; TCRdb designates TRBD1, a call that cannot be tested without DNA. CDR3 size: 13 residues. The CDR3 sequence: CASRPGQIYEQYF.

This chain joins TRBV7-2 and TRBJ2-1. CDR3 length: 12 residues. CDR1 and CDR2 from the germline V gene are SGHTA and FQGNSA. CDR3: CASSRGEHEQFF. The whole variable domain, remainder taken from reference TRBV7-2 and TRBJ2-1, is GAGVSQSPSNKVTEKGKDVELRCDPISGHTALYWYRQSLGQGLEFLIYFQGNSAPDKSGLPSDRFSAERTGGSVSTLTIQRTQQEDSAVYLCASSRGEHEQFFGPGTRLTVL.

V is TRBV5-1 and J is TRBJ2-5; without DNA, the TCRdb call of TRBD1 cannot be checked. This CDR3 has 14 amino acids. Germline-derived CDR1 and CDR2 are SGHRS and YFSETQ. CDR3: CASSPGTGQETQYF.

The chain joins TRBV20-1 to TRBJ2-7; TCRdb reports TRBD1, a call that lacks DNA to check it against. CDR1 DFQATT and CDR2 SNEGSKA come from the germline V gene (reference sequence). This CDR3 is built from 14 residues. CDR3 residues: CSARGDRRSYEQYF.

The chain links TRBV5-1 to TRBJ1-1; the TCRdb call, TRBD1, lacks DNA for checking. The CDR3 runs 16 residues. Germline CDR1 is SGHRS and CDR2 is YFSETQ. This CDR3 is CASSLAPQGVDTEAFF.

The chain employs TRBV18 and TRBJ1-5. The length of the CDR3 is 17 residues. Germline V lookup: CDR1 KGHSH, CDR2 LQKENI. The CDR3 region is CASSPARGSGSNQPQHF.

This chain connects TRBV12-3 or TRBV12-4 to TRBJ2-7; TCRdb selects TRBD2, and the lack of DNA leaves this call unchecked. This CDR3 has 14 amino acids. This CDR3 reads CASTVLAGGDEQYF.

The CDR3 reads CASSRGTGDEAFF. The V and J genes are TRBV18 and TRBJ1-1; TCRdb names TRBD1, which stays unverified in the absence of DNA. Germline CDR1 is KGHSH and CDR2 is LQKENI. This CDR3 contains 13 residues.